Presented here are 27 T cell receptor beta chains from one specimen sequenced in a study of a mutant IDH1 vaccine in newly diagnosed glioma. The repertoire was sequenced with immunoSEQ multiplex PCR; TCRdb's copy has only in-frame clones and lacks some. The sample lists roughly 70,000 clones; about 80% were seen once. Documented time point: week 23, last vaccination. Doses of 300 ug of mutant IDH1 20-mer peptide were given with topical imiquimod. Which antigens these TCRs recognize remains unknown. Specimen: PBMCs, collected from a glioma patient whose treatment included an IDH1 peptide vaccine. The receptors come from a man aged 18 to 30 with glioma.

The rearrangement links TRBV5-1 to TRBJ2-7; 11 positions match TRBD1. The germline V gene encodes CDR1 SGHRS and CDR2 YFSETQ. Trimming took 4 bases from V and 4 from J; bases not matched to a gene: 10. The CDR3 is 16 residues long. In DNA form, the CDR3 reads TGCGCCAGCAGCCCCAGGACAGGGGGCGTATCGTACGAGCAGTACTTC. The encoded protein is CASSPRTGGVSYEQYF. The full variable domain, its missing parts supplied by reference TRBV5-1 and TRBJ2-7, is KAGVTQTPRYLIKTRGQQVTLSCSPISGHRSVSWYQQTPGQGLQFLFEYFSETQRNKGNFPGRFSGRQFSNSRSEMNVSTLELGDSALYLCASSPRTGGVSYEQYFGPGTRLTVT.

By sample fraction, this clone is large. The gene calls are TRBV9 and TRBJ1-4; D is uncertain. This CDR3 has 14 amino acids. Germline V CDR1 and CDR2: SGDLS, YYNGEE. The ends were cut back, 0 bases at V and 4 bases at J, with 7 bases in the middle. CDR3 region: CASSVEGDNEKLFF. The CDR3 bases are TGTGCCAGCAGCGTAGAAGGAGATAATGAAAAACTGTTTTTT.

The chain recombines TRBV29-1 with TRBJ2-1; D is undetermined. With 5 bases removed from V and 7 bases from J, the gap between germline ends came to 18 bases. The CDR3 covers 14 residues. CDR1 is SQVTM, CDR2 ANQGSEA, per germline. The CDR3 sequence is CSVNLDSRRNEQFF. The DNA of the CDR3 is TGCAGCGTTAATTTGGATAGTCGGCGGAATGAGCAGTTCTTC.

This clone was observed a few times. The chain is built from TRBV6-1 and TRBJ2-7, with TRBD2 matching 12 bases. The germline CDR1 and CDR2 sequences are MNHNS and SASEGT. V dropped 4 bases and J dropped 0; count of bases not matched to a gene: 4. This CDR3 is built from 16 residues. The CDR3 here is CASSVLAGGSSYEQYF. CDR3 nucleotide sequence: TGTGCCAGCAGTGTACTAGCGGGGGGAAGCTCCTACGAGCAGTACTTC.

The rearrangement uses TRBV11-2 and TRBJ1-2; D unresolved. The length of the CDR3 is 13 residues. Trimming took 5 bases from V and 1 from J, leaving 8 bases between them. Per germline, CDR1 SGHAT and CDR2 FQNNGV. CDR3 nucleotide sequence: TGTGCCAGCAGCCTGGACGGTAACTATGGCTACACCTTC. This codes for CASSLDGNYGYTF.

V gene TRBV27 combines with J gene TRBJ2-1; tentative D call: TRBD1 (5 bases). This CDR3 comprises 17 residues. Germline assignment: CDR1 MNHEY and CDR2 SMNVEV (reference sequence). With 7 bases removed from V and 3 bases from J, the gap between germline ends came to 22 bases. CDR3 residues: CASIPARRDRVYNEQFF. For the CDR3, the DNA is TGTGCCAGCATCCCTGCGAGGCGTGACAGAGTCTACAATGAGCAGTTCTTC.

V and J are TRBV5-1 and TRBJ1-3; D remains unclear. This CDR3 has 14 residues. Trimming left V 0 bases short and J 2 bases short, with 6 bases between. Germline V CDR1 and CDR2: SGHRS, YFSETQ. CDR3 sequence reads: CASSLERTGNTIYF. CDR3 nucleotide sequence: TGCGCCAGCAGCTTGGAGCGAACTGGAAACACCATATATTTT. The entire variable domain, with the rest obtained from reference TRBV5-1 and TRBJ1-3, is as follows: KAGVTQTPRYLIKTRGQQVTLSCSPISGHRSVSWYQQTPGQGLQFLFEYFSETQRNKGNFPGRFSGRQFSNSRSEMNVSTLELGDSALYLCASSLERTGNTIYFGEGSWLTVV.

J is TRBJ2-7 and V is TRBV5-5; D is unclear. Germline CDR1 and CDR2: SGHKS and YYEKEE (reference sequence). This CDR3 has 13 residues. Trimming took off 3 bases at V and 4 bases at J, with 11 bases between the two ends. CDR3 in amino acids: CASSSWFGYEQYF. CDR3 bases: TGTGCCAGCAGCTCCTGGTTTGGTTACGAGCAGTACTTC.

The chain employs TRBV27 and TRBJ2-7; D uncertain. Between the trimmed V and J ends, which lost 2 bases and 7 bases, there was a span of 15 bases. The length of the CDR3 is 14 residues. Germline-derived CDR1 and CDR2 are MNHEY and SMNVEV (reference sequence). CDR3 DNA: TGTGCCAGCAGTTTAGCGGCCCCACCTACGGAGCAGTACTTC. It specifies CASSLAAPPTEQYF.

V usage is TRBV4-3 and J usage is TRBJ1-5; TRBD1 might be the D (5 bases). The CDR3 totals 14 residues. V dropped 1 base and J dropped 8 bases, with 12 bases sitting between them. Per germline, CDR1 LGHNA and CDR2 YSLEER. CDR3 protein: CASSQGGAGKPQHF. For the CDR3, the DNA is TGCGCCAGCAGCCAAGGAGGGGCGGGTAAGCCCCAGCATTTT.

For the CDR3, the DNA is TGTGCCACCAGCAGAGATCCGGAAGATACGCAGTATTTT. As protein: CATSRDPEDTQYF. The rearrangement links TRBV15 to TRBJ2-3, with D uncertain. This CDR3 has 13 amino acids. Looked up from germline, CDR1 is LNHNV and CDR2 is YYDKDF (reference sequence). The V end was cut by 0 bases, the J end by 5 bases, with 6 bases between.

V gene TRBV7-2 combines with J gene TRBJ1-5; 9 bases agree with TRBD1. CDR1 and CDR2 from the germline V gene are SGHTA and FQGNSA. V shed 2 bases, J shed 7 bases, and the junction held 12 bases outside the gene matches. This CDR3 is 17 amino acids long. The CDR3: CASSLSSRGTGYQPQHF. Here the CDR3 DNA reads TGTGCCAGCAGCTTATCTTCGCGCGGGACAGGGTACCAGCCCCAGCATTTT.

The chain recombines TRBV6-1 with TRBJ2-7; D remains ambiguous. Trimming took off 1 base at V and 1 base at J, with 11 bases between the two ends. The germline CDR1 and CDR2 sequences are MNHNS and SASEGT. This CDR3 has 15 amino acids. The CDR3 here is CASSEGGYLSYEQYF. The CDR3 bases are TGTGCCAGCAGTGAAGGGGGATACCTATCCTACGAGCAGTACTTC.

The chain combines TRBV19 with TRBJ1-5; D is unclear. Trimming took off 4 bases at V and 2 bases at J, with 21 bases between the two ends. Germline loops: CDR1 LNHDA, CDR2 SQIVND (reference sequence). The CDR3 loop spans 18 amino acids. This chain's CDR3 is CASSSLTPGRVRNQPQHF. CDR3 coding DNA: TGTGCCAGTAGTAGTTTAACCCCGGGCCGCGTTCGCAATCAGCCCCAGCATTTT.

The gene calls are TRBV27 and TRBJ1-2; D may be TRBD1 (5 bases). The germline V gene encodes CDR1 MNHEY and CDR2 SMNVEV (reference sequence). The CDR3 length is 15 residues. Trimming pared 5 bases from V and 4 bases from J, leaving 17 bases between. CDR3 residues: CASSLAWEGTYGYTF. The CDR3 bases are TGTGCCAGCAGTCTAGCCTGGGAGGGGACCTATGGCTACACCTTC.

This clone turned up a few times. The rearrangement uses TRBV5-1 and TRBJ2-3; TRBD1 matches at 7 bases. V trimming: 4 bases; J trimming: 0 bases; junction bases outside the gene matches: 14. This CDR3 contains 18 residues. Germline V gives CDR1 SGHRS, CDR2 YFSETQ. The CDR3: CASSQRRQGRDSTDTQYF. The DNA of the CDR3 is TGCGCCAGCAGCCAACGCAGACAGGGAAGGGATAGCACAGATACGCAGTATTTT.

The V call is TRBV2, the J call TRBJ2-7; no clear D. This CDR3 contains 12 residues. Germline CDR1 is SNHLY and CDR2 is FYNNEI. Trimming cost V 6 bases and J 5 bases, with 11 bases left between them. The CDR3, as DNA: TGTGCCAGCAGGCCCAAGGGCCACGAGCAGTACTTC. This codes for CASRPKGHEQYF.

The chain combines TRBV14 with TRBJ2-2; 10 bases are shared with TRBD1. Germline lookup yields CDR1 SGHDN and CDR2 FVKESK. V lost 4 bases, J lost 7 bases, and 3 bases stayed unmatched. The length of the CDR3 is 14 residues. CDR3 bases: TGTGCCAGCAGCCGGGACAGGGGAGTCGGGGAGCTGTTTTTT. Protein sequence: CASSRDRGVGELFF.

The J gene is TRBJ1-1, the V gene TRBV25-1; D might be TRBD1 (6 bases). The CDR3 spans 13 residues. CDR1 and CDR2 from the germline V gene are MGHDK and SYGVNS. V lost 6 bases to trimming and J lost 5 bases, with 13 bases between them. CDR3: CASSGQWGTEAFF. The CDR3 nucleotides are TGTGCCAGCAGCGGACAGTGGGGAACTGAAGCTTTCTTT.

The rearrangement joins TRBV5-4 to TRBJ2-2; no definite D call. The germline CDR1 and CDR2 sequences are SGHNT and YYREEE (reference sequence). Deletions cut 4 bases from V and 2 bases from J, with 9 bases between. This CDR3 has 14 amino acids. The CDR3 loop reads CASSPQRNTGELFF. CDR3 DNA sequence: TGTGCCAGCAGCCCTCAGAGAAACACCGGGGAGCTGTTTTTT.

This clone occurred a few times. The chain carries TRBV29-1 and TRBJ1-1; unclear D gene. Germline V gene sequence: CDR1 SQVTM, CDR2 ANQGSEA. The V end lost 5 bases, the J end lost 5 bases, and 18 bases lay between the germline ends. The CDR3 sequence is 14 residues long. In nucleotides, the CDR3 is TGCAGCGTTTCCGAGGGCCCTGTGGGGACTGAAGCTTTCTTT. This gives the protein CSVSEGPVGTEAFF.

The gene calls are TRBV29-1 and TRBJ2-5, with D perhaps TRBD2 (7 bases). Germline V gene data show CDR1 as SQVTM and CDR2 as ANQGSEA. CDR3 length equals 15 residues. Deletions cut 5 bases from V and 5 bases from J, with 21 bases between. CDR3 protein: CSVPRRGGEGETQYF. In DNA form, the CDR3 reads TGCAGCGTTCCGCGGAGGGGGGGGGAAGGGGAGACCCAGTACTTC.

The V gene is TRBV18, the J gene TRBJ1-5, with D possibly TRBD1 on 5 matching bases. The CDR3 is 15 amino acids. The germline V and J ends were trimmed by 5 bases and 1 base, with 12 bases remaining between them. Germline CDR1 reads KGHSH; CDR2 reads LQKENI. The CDR3 loop is CASSAGWDSNQPQHF. The CDR3 coding sequence is TGTGCCAGCTCAGCAGGCTGGGACAGCAATCAGCCCCAGCATTTT.

The V and J genes are TRBV7-2 and TRBJ1-6, with D perhaps matching TRBD1 (6 bases). Germline CDR1 is SGHTA and CDR2 is FQGNSA. V lost 5 bases, J lost 4 bases, and 18 bases lay in between. The CDR3 covers 17 residues. The CDR3 nucleotides are TGTGCCAGCAGCCTGGGGGCAGGGCGGAGGTATAATTCACCCCTCCACTTT. It specifies CASSLGAGRRYNSPLHF.

The gene calls are TRBV6-5 and TRBJ1-1, with D perhaps TRBD1 (5 bases). CDR1 and CDR2 (germline): MNHEY, SVGAGI. The CDR3 contains 14 residues. V was clipped by 2 bases and J by 10 bases, with 17 bases between them. CDR3 loop: CASSYRGAQSGAFF. DNA for the CDR3: TGTGCCAGCAGTTACCGAGGGGCGCAAAGCGGAGCTTTCTTT.

This chain uses TRBV25-1 with TRBJ2-3; D unresolved. The CDR3 contains 13 residues. V lost 1 base and J 2 bases, leaving 4 bases between the germline ends. Germline lookup yields CDR1 MGHDK and CDR2 SYGVNS. CDR3 sequence reads: CASSEWATDTQYF. DNA for the CDR3: TGTGCCAGCAGTGAATGGGCCACAGATACGCAGTATTTT.

The chain couples TRBV10-3 to TRBJ1-3, with D unresolved. The CDR3 consists of 14 residues. V dropped 4 bases and J dropped 0 bases, with 7 bases sitting between them. In germline, CDR1 is ENHRY, CDR2 SYGVKD. The CDR3, as DNA: TGTGCCATCAGTGGGCACTCCTCTGGAAACACCATATATTTT. The encoded protein is CAISGHSSGNTIYF.